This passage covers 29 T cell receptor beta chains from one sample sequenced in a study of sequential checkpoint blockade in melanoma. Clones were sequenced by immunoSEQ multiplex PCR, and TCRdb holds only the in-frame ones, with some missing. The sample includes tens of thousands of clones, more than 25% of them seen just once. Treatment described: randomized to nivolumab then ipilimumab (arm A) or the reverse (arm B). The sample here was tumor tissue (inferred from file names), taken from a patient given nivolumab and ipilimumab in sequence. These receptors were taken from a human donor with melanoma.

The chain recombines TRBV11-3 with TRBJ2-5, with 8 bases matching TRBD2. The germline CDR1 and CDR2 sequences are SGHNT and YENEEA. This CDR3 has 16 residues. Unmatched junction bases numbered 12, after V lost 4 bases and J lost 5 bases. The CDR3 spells CASSSGMRGDSETQYF. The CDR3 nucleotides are TGTGCCAGCAGCTCCGGGATGCGGGGGGACTCGGAGACCCAGTACTTC.

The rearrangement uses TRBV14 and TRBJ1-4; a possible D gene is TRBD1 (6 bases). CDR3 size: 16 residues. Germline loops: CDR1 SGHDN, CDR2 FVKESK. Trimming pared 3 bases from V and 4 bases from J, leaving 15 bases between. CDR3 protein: CASSHLTGTFNEKLFF. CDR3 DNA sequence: TGTGCCAGCAGCCATCTCACCGGGACATTTAATGAAAAACTGTTTTTT.

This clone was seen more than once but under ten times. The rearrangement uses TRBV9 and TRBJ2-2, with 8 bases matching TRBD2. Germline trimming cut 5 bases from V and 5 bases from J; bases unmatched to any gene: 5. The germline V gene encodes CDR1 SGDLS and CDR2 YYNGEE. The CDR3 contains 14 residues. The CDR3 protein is CASSGLAGTGELFF. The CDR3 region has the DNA TGTGCCAGCAGTGGACTAGCTGGAACCGGGGAGCTGTTTTTT. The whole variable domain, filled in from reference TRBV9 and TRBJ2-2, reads DSGVTQTPKHLITATGQRVTLRCSPRSGDLSVYWYQQSLDQGLQFLIQYYNGEERAKGNILERFSAQQFPDLHSELNLSSLELGDSALYFCASSGLAGTGELFFGEGSRLTVL.

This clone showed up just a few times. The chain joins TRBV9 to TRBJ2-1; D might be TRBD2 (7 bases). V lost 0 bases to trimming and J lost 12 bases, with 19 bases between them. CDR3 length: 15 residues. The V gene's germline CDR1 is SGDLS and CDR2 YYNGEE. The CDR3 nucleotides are TGTGCCAGCAGCGTAGGCGGGATGGGGGGGCACCCGCAGTTCTTC. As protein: CASSVGGMGGHPQFF.

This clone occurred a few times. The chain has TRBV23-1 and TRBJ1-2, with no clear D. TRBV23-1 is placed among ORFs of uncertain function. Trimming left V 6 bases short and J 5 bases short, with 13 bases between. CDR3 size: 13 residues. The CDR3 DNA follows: TGCGCCAGCAGCTTAGATGGTTCGTATGGCTACACCTTC. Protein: CASSLDGSYGYTF.

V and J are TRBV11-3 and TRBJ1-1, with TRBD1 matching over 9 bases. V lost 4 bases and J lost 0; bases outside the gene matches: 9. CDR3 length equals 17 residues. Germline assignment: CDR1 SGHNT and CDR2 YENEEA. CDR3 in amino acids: CASSYTWTGALNTEAFF. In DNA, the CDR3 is TGTGCCAGCAGCTACACTTGGACAGGGGCTTTGAACACTGAAGCTTTCTTT.

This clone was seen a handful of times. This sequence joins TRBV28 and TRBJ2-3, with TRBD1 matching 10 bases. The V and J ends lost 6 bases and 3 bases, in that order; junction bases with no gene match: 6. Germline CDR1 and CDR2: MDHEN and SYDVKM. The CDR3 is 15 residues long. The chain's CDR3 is CASSQGQGWTDTQYF. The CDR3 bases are TGTGCCAGCAGCCAGGGACAGGGGTGGACAGATACGCAGTATTTT.

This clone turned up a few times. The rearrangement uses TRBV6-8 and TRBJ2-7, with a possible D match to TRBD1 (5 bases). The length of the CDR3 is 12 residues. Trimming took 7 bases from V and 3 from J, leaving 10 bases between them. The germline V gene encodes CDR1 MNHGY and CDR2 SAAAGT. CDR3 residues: CASIGDSYEQYF. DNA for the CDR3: TGTGCCAGCATAGGGGATAGCTACGAGCAGTACTTC.

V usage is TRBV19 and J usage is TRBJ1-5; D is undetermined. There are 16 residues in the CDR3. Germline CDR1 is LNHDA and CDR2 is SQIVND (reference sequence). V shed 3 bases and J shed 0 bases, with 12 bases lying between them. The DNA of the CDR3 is TGTGCCAGTAGTATGACGACTGGATATAGCAATCAGCCCCAGCATTTT. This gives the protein CASSMTTGYSNQPQHF.

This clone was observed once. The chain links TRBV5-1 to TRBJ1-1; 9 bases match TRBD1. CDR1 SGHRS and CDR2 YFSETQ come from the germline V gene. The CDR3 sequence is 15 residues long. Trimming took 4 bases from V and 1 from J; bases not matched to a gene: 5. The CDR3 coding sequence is TGCGCCAGCAGCCCCGGACAGGGGCCGAACACTGAAGCTTTCTTT. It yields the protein CASSPGQGPNTEAFF.

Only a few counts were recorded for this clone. The CDR3 sequence: CASSLNIGRDNNYEQYF. The CDR3 DNA sequence: TGTGCCAGCAGTTTAAATATCGGGAGGGACAACAACTACGAGCAGTACTTC. This chain joins TRBV28 and TRBJ2-7, with TRBD2 matching 8 bases. V dropped 2 bases and J dropped 3; count of bases not matched to a gene: 12. Germline CDR1 MDHEN, CDR2 SYDVKM. This CDR3 region has 17 residues.

The CDR3 DNA is TGTGCCAGCAGCTTAGGGTCAAATGTAGCTAATGAAAAACTGTTTTTT. Amino acids: CASSLGSNVANEKLFF. This rearrangement joins TRBV11-3 to TRBJ1-4; unclear D gene. Germline-derived CDR1 and CDR2 are SGHNT and YENEEA. Trimming took off 1 base at V and 3 bases at J, with 12 bases between the two ends. There are 16 residues in the CDR3. Full variable domain (remainder filled in from reference TRBV11-3 and TRBJ1-4): EAGVVQSPRYKIIEKKQPVAFWCNPISGHNTLYWYLQNLGQGPELLIRYENEEAVDDSQLPKDRFSAERLKGVDSTLKIQPAELGDSAVYLCASSLGSNVANEKLFFGSGTQLSVL.

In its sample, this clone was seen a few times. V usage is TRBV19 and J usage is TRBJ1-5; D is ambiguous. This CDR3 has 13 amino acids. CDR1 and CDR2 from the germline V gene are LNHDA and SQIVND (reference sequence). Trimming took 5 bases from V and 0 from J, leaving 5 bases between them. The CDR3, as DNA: TGTGCCAGTAGTTTCAATAGCAATCAGCCCCAGCATTTT. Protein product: CASSFNSNQPQHF.

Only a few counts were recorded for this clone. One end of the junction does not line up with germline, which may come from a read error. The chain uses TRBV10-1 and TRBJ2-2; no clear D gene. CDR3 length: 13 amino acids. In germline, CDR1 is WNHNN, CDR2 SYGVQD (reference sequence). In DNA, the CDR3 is TGCGCCAGCAGTGAGTCCTTCCCCGGAGAGCTGTTTTTT. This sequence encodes CASSESFPGELFF.

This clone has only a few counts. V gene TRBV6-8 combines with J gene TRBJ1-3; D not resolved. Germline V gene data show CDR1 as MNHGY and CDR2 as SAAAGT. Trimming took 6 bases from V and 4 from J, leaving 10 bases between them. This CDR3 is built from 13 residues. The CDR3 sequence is CASSGPNGNTIYF. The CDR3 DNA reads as TGTGCCAGCAGCGGTCCTAACGGAAACACCATATATTTT.

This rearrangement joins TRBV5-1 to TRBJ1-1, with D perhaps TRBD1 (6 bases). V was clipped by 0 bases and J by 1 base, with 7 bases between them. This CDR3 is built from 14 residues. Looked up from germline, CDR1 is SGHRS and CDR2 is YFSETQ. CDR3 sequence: CASSLEGGNTEAFF. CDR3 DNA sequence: TGCGCCAGCAGCTTGGAAGGGGGGAACACTGAAGCTTTCTTT.

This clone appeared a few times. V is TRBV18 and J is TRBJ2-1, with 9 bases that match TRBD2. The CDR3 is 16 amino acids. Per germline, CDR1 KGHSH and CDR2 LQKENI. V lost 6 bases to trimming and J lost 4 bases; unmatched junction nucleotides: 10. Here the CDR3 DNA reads TGTGCCAGCTCCAAAACTCTTAGCGGGAGATACAATGAGCAGTTCTTC. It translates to CASSKTLSGRYNEQFF.

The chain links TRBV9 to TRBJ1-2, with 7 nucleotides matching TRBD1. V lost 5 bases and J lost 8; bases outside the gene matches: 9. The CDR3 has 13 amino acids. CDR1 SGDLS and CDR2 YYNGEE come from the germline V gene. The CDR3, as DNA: TGTGCCAGCAGTGACCCACAGGGGAGAGGCTACACCTTC. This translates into CASSDPQGRGYTF.

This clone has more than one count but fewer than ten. This CDR3 is CASSARIMNTEAFF. The CDR3 nucleotides read TGTGCCAGCAGCGCCAGGATCATGAACACTGAAGCTTTCTTT. The chain has TRBV9 and TRBJ1-1; no clear D gene. This CDR3 spans 14 amino acids. Germline CDR1 is SGDLS and CDR2 is YYNGEE. V was pared by 3 bases and J by 0 bases, with 9 bases between. The full variable domain, in which reference TRBV9 and TRBJ1-1 provide the parts outside the CDR3, is DSGVTQTPKHLITATGQRVTLRCSPRSGDLSVYWYQQSLDQGLQFLIQYYNGEERAKGNILERFSAQQFPDLHSELNLSSLELGDSALYFCASSARIMNTEAFFGQGTRLTVV.

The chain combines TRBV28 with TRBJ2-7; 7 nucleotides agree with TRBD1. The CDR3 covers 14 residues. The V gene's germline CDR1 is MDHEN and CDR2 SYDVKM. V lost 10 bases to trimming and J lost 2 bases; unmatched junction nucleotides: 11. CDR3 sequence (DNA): TGTGCCACCAAAATGAGGGGGCTACCCTACGAGCAGTACTTC. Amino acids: CATKMRGLPYEQYF.

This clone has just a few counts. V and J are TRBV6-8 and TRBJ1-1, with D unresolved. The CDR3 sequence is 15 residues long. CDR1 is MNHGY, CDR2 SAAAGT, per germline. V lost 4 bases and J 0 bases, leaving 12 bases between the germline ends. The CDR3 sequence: CASSLSGVLNTEAFF. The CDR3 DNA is TGTGCCAGCAGTTTATCTGGGGTTTTGAACACTGAAGCTTTCTTT.

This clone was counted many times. CDR3: CASSLQQDQPQHF. CDR3 in DNA: TGCGCCAGCAGCTTACAACAGGATCAGCCCCAGCATTTT. The rearrangement joins TRBV23-1 to TRBJ1-5; weak D call: TRBD1 (5 bases). TRBV23-1 is treated as an ORF (open reading frame) with a function not yet certain. This CDR3 has 13 amino acids. The V and J ends lost 6 bases and 5 bases respectively, with 11 bases between them.

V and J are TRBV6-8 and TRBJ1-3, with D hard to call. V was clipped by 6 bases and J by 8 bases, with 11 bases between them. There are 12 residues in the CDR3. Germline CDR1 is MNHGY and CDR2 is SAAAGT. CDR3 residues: CASSPQWDTIYF. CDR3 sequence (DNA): TGTGCCAGCAGCCCCCAGTGGGACACCATATATTTT.

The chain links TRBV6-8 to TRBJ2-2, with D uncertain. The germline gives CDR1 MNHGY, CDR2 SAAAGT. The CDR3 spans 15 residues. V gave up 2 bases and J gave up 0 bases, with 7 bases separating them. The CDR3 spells CASSYIVPNTGELFF. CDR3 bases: TGTGCCAGCAGTTACATTGTTCCGAACACCGGGGAGCTGTTTTTT.

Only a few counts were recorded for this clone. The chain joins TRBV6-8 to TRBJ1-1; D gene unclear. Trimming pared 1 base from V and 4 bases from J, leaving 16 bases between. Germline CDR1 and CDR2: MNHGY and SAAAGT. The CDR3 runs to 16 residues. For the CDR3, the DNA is TGTGCCAGCAGTTACTTTCCTGGAGGTGGAGTCACTGAAGCTTTCTTT. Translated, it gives CASSYFPGGGVTEAFF.

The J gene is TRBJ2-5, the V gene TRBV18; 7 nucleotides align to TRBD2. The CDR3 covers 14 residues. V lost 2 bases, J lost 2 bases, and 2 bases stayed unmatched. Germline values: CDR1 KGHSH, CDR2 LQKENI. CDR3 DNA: TGTGCCAGCTCACCAGCCGGGGGGCAAGAGACCCAGTACTTC. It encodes CASSPAGGQETQYF.

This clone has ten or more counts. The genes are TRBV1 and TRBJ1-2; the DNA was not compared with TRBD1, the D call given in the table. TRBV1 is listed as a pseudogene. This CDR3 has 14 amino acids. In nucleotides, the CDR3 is TGCGCCAGCAGCCAAGAGCCAGGGGACTATGGCTACACCTTC. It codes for CASSQEPGDYGYTF.

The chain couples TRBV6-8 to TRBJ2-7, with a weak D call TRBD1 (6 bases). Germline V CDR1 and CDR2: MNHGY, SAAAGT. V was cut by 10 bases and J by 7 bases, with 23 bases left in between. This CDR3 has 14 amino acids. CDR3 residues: CAIRGADRSGEQYF. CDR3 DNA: TGTGCCATCAGGGGCGCGGACAGATCAGGGGAGCAGTACTTC.

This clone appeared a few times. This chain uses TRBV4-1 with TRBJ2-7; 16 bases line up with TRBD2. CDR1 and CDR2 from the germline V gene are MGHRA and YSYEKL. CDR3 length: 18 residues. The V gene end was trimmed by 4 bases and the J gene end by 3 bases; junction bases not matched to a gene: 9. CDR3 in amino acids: CASSRGLAGGTTVYEQYF. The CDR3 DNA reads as TGCGCCAGCAGCCGGGGACTAGCGGGGGGGACGACGGTCTACGAGCAGTACTTC.